This TCR beta chain was documented in a study of control samples from healthy donors and cancer patients. Germline-derived CDR1 and CDR2 are MDHEN and SYDVKM. The V gene end was trimmed by 1 base and the J gene end by 2 bases; junction bases not matched to a gene: 5. The CDR3 has 17 residues. Clones were read by immunoSEQ multiplex PCR, and TCRdb kept only the in-frame ones, dropping some. The table includes 40,000 to 55,000 clones, approximately 70% detected once. The chain joins TRBV28 to TRBJ1-5; TRBD1 aligns across 10 bases. This receptor was obtained from a male donor with melanoma. Sample: formalin-fixed, paraffin-embedded tissue. For the CDR3, the DNA is TGTGCCAGCAGTTTATCATTCGGGACAGGGGGCAATCAGCCCCAGCATTTT. It translates to CASSLSFGTGGNQPQHF.